This T cell receptor (beta chain) appears in the sequencing data of a study of T cells in Graves' hyperthyroidism and ophthalmopathy. This CDR3 contains 13 residues. Germline loops: CDR1 LNHDA, CDR2 SQIVND (reference sequence). V gave up 4 bases and J gave up 7 bases, with 11 bases separating them. Graves' hyperthyroidism is called stable when ophthalmopathy does not progress within 18 months. Diagnosis of hyperthyroidism was new in patients aged 18 to 65, and its duration was under 2 months. Orbital computed tomography, thyroid ultrasound, serum thyroxine and TRAb, and clinical symptoms together informed the diagnoses. The source of the PBMCs was less than 12 ml of fresh peripheral blood. Amplification of TCR beta CDR3 regions was performed using RNA transcripts as template. A set of HTBI primers served as the primers for a first-round RT-PCR of the TCR CDR3. TCRdb re-derived calls from the multiplex PCR reads in MiXCR, one entry per CDR3 protein. Here the sample spans some 400,000 distinct CDR3 sequences, 19% being singletons.

The sample was blood. V is TRBV19 and J is TRBJ1-5; D is unclear. The TCR was taken from a woman in her late teens or twenties with Graves' hyperthyroidism. CDR3 loop: CASSTGVYQPQHF. The CDR3 nucleotides are TGTGCCAGTAGTACAGGTGTTTACCAGCCCCAGCATTTT. Full variable domain (missing parts from reference TRBV19 and TRBJ1-5): DGGITQSPKYLFRKEGQNVTLSCEQNLNHDAMYWYRQDPGQGLRLIYYSQIVNDFQKGDIAEGYSVSREKKESFPLTVTSAQKNPTAFYLCASSTGVYQPQHFGDGTRLSIL.